This passage covers 17 T cell receptor beta chains from one sample sequenced in a study of blood T cell repertoires in COVID-19. Sequencing was performed with immunoSEQ multiplex PCR; in TCRdb, only in-frame clones are kept and a portion is missing. Of under 300,000 clones listed, roughly 91% are singletons. The sequencing sample was made of PBMCs or T cells enriched from blood (not recorded which). These receptors were obtained from a man aged 35-49 years who had recovered from COVID-19.

This chain connects TRBV7-9 to TRBJ2-1; 10 nucleotides match TRBD2. Per germline, CDR1 SEHNR and CDR2 FQNEAQ (reference sequence). CDR3 length: 12 amino acids. The V segment lost 6 bases and the J segment 10 bases; nucleotides outside the gene matches: 3. In DNA, the CDR3 is TGTGCCAGCAGTTGGGGACTAGCGGAGCAGTTCTTC. Amino acid sequence: CASSWGLAEQFF.

The chain has TRBV6-5 and TRBJ2-1; possible D gene TRBD2, 6 bases. The V and J ends lost 2 bases and 1 base respectively, with 9 bases between them. From germline, CDR1 is MNHEY and CDR2 SVGAGI. The CDR3 is 15 residues long. CDR3 coding DNA: TGTGCCAGCAGTTACCCCGGGGGATCCTACAATGAGCAGTTCTTC. Encoded protein: CASSYPGGSYNEQFF.

This chain uses TRBV2 with TRBJ1-1; D is perhaps TRBD1 (5 bases). CDR1 and CDR2 from the germline V gene are SNHLY and FYNNEI. This CDR3 is 12 amino acids long. V shed 6 bases and J shed 8 bases, with 13 bases lying between them. The CDR3 here is CASSFRRGEAFF. The CDR3 DNA reads TGTGCCAGCAGCTTCCGAAGGGGAGAAGCTTTCTTT.

This rearrangement joins TRBV7-6 to TRBJ1-4; D possibly corresponds to TRBD1 (5 bases). V gave up 5 bases and J gave up 0 bases, with 19 bases separating them. This CDR3 contains 18 residues. CDR1 is SGHVS, CDR2 FNYEAQ, per germline. The chain's CDR3 is CASSPRGGIGATNEKLFF. CDR3 DNA: TGTGCCAGCAGCCCACGTGGGGGGATCGGGGCAACTAATGAAAAACTGTTTTTT.

This clone has a handful of counts. This chain links TRBV28 with TRBJ1-2; possibly TRBD1 for D (5 bases). Trimming pared 3 bases from V and 3 bases from J, leaving 14 bases between. The CDR3 is 15 amino acids. Looked up from germline, CDR1 is MDHEN and CDR2 is SYDVKM. The CDR3 is CASSFVADMDYGYTF. The CDR3, as DNA: TGTGCCAGCAGTTTTGTGGCGGACATGGACTATGGCTACACCTTC.

This clone has only one observation. V gene TRBV11-3 combines with J gene TRBJ2-7; D ambiguous. The CDR3 contains 12 residues. Germline loops: CDR1 SGHNT, CDR2 YENEEA. The V gene lost 6 bases and the J gene lost 4 bases, with 10 bases spanning the gap. The CDR3 reads CASSRTIYEQYF. CDR3 in DNA: TGTGCCAGCAGTCGAACTATTTACGAGCAGTACTTC.

V is TRBV6-5 and J is TRBJ2-5; 10 nucleotides match TRBD2. V shed 0 bases and J 5 bases; nucleotides not matched to a gene: 3. This CDR3 spans 15 amino acids. Germline lookup yields CDR1 MNHEY and CDR2 SVGAGI. CDR3 DNA: TGTGCCAGCAGTTACTCAGCGGGGGGGCTGGAGACCCAGTACTTC. Residues: CASSYSAGGLETQYF.

The rearrangement links TRBV19 to TRBJ1-5, with 7 bases matching TRBD1. The V segment lost 5 bases and the J segment 7 bases; nucleotides outside the gene matches: 5. Germline CDR1 reads LNHDA; CDR2 reads SQIVND (reference sequence). This CDR3 has 13 amino acids. The CDR3 here is CASSGQAGQPQHF. CDR3 coding DNA: TGTGCCAGTAGTGGACAGGCGGGACAGCCCCAGCATTTT. The full variable domain, its missing parts supplied by reference TRBV19 and TRBJ1-5, is DGGITQSPKYLFRKEGQNVTLSCEQNLNHDAMYWYRQDPGQGLRLIYYSQIVNDFQKGDIAEGYSVSREKKESFPLTVTSAQKNPTAFYLCASSGQAGQPQHFGDGTRLSIL.

The CDR3 nucleotides read TGTGCCTGGAGTGTAGATGGTCGGGACACATCTTTCTTT. This gives the protein CAWSVDGRDTSFF. The gene calls are TRBV30 and TRBJ1-1, with D tentatively TRBD1 (6 bases). This CDR3 is built from 13 residues. V lost 0 bases and J 12 bases, leaving 17 bases between the germline ends. CDR1 and CDR2 from the germline V gene are GTSNPN and SVGIG (reference sequence).

This chain joins TRBV28 and TRBJ1-2; 7 bases fit TRBD1. CDR1 is MDHEN and CDR2 is SYDVKM in the germline V gene. The junction had 11 bases not matched to a gene; V was cut back by 11 bases and J by 8 bases. The CDR3 contains 12 residues. CDR3 in amino acids: CAGKDREEGYTF. The CDR3 DNA follows: TGTGCCGGGAAAGACAGGGAGGAAGGCTACACCTTC.

CDR3 amino acids: CASSFSLGSGPKETQYF. The CDR3 DNA follows: TGTGCCAGCAGCTTCAGTTTAGGTAGCGGGCCCAAAGAGACCCAGTACTTC. The chain recombines TRBV7-6 with TRBJ2-5; 7 bases match TRBD2. From germline, CDR1 is SGHVS and CDR2 FNYEAQ. The ends lost 3 bases at V and 3 bases at J; junction bases unmatched: 13. The CDR3 covers 17 residues.

The chain joins TRBV19 to TRBJ1-2, with TRBD1 as a possible D gene (5 bases). Trimming stripped 3 bases from V and 2 bases from J, with 16 bases between. This CDR3 region has 16 residues. Germline CDR1 is LNHDA and CDR2 is SQIVND (reference sequence). The CDR3 loop reads CASSIEAGKFNYGYTF. The CDR3 nucleotides are TGTGCCAGTAGTATTGAGGCAGGGAAATTCAACTATGGCTACACCTTC. Combining the CDR3 with reference TRBV19 and TRBJ1-2 gives the whole variable domain DGGITQSPKYLFRKEGQNVTLSCEQNLNHDAMYWYRQDPGQGLRLIYYSQIVNDFQKGDIAEGYSVSREKKESFPLTVTSAQKNPTAFYLCASSIEAGKFNYGYTFGSGTRLTVV.

The rearrangement uses TRBV6-6 and TRBJ1-2; TRBD1 aligns across 10 bases. J gave up 5 bases and V 5 bases, and 5 bases lay outside the gene matches. CDR3 length: 14 amino acids. CDR1 MNHNY and CDR2 SVGAGI come from the germline V gene (reference sequence). This CDR3 reads CASSQGQGTYGYTF. CDR3 sequence (DNA): TGTGCCAGCAGTCAGGGACAGGGGACATATGGCTACACCTTC.

The chain links TRBV4-1 to TRBJ2-5, with 11 positions matching TRBD2. Losses at the gene ends were 4 bases for V and 1 base for J; bases not matched to a gene: 5. The CDR3 has 16 residues. Looked up from germline, CDR1 is MGHRA and CDR2 is YSYEKL. CDR3 sequence (DNA): TGCGCCAGCAGCCCCTCTAGCGGGGGGATCCAAGAGACCCAGTACTTC. Its protein is CASSPSSGGIQETQYF.

J is TRBJ1-2 and V is TRBV15, with 9 bases lining up with TRBD1. CDR1 is LNHNV, CDR2 YYDKDF, per germline (reference sequence). The CDR3 totals 14 residues. J gave up 4 bases and V 4 bases, and 4 bases lay outside the gene matches. As DNA, the CDR3 is TGTGCCACCAGCACTGACAGGGGGTCCTATGGCTACACCTTC. The encoded protein is CATSTDRGSYGYTF.

The chain uses TRBV10-3 and TRBJ2-7; tentative D call: TRBD2 (7 bases). Germline CDR1 reads ENHRY; CDR2 reads SYGVKD. Trimming cost V 0 bases and J 3 bases, with 27 bases left between them. CDR3 size: 20 residues. CDR3 DNA sequence: TGTGCCATCAGTGAGTCCAGCCCTCACCCGTGGGGGGGCGACCTCTACGAGCAGTACTTC. Translating it yields CAISESSPHPWGGDLYEQYF.

The rearrangement uses TRBV20-1 and TRBJ2-2, with 12 bases lining up with TRBD1. Germline V gene sequence: CDR1 DFQATT, CDR2 SNEGSKA (reference sequence). The CDR3 covers 16 residues. Trimming cost V 3 bases and J 3 bases; bases outside gene matches: 5. CDR3 region: CSASAGTGGYTGELFF. The CDR3 coding sequence is TGCAGTGCTAGTGCCGGGACAGGGGGCTACACCGGGGAGCTGTTTTTT.